Presented here are 18 T cell receptor beta chains from one specimen sequenced in a study of blood T cell repertoires in COVID-19. Profiled with immunoSEQ multiplex PCR; TCRdb holds only in-frame clones, not every one. The table lists roughly 180,000 clones, 86% of them singletons. Sequenced sample: peripheral blood. All receptors derive from a man aged 55 to 70 with acute or convalescent COVID-19.

The rearrangement links TRBV28 to TRBJ1-4; D might be TRBD1 (5 bases). The V gene's germline CDR1 is MDHEN and CDR2 SYDVKM. The CDR3 length is 14 residues. V was shortened by 2 bases and J by 6 bases, with 10 bases between the two germline ends. The CDR3 coding sequence is TGTGCCAGCAGTTTAGACCCGACAGATGAAAAACTGTTTTTT. This codes for CASSLDPTDEKLFF. The whole variable domain, filled in from reference TRBV28 and TRBJ1-4, reads DVKVTQSSRYLVKRTGEKVFLECVQDMDHENMFWYRQDPGLGLRLIYFSYDVKMKEKGDIPEGYSVSREKKERFSLILESASTNQTSMYLCASSLDPTDEKLFFGSGTQLSVL.

V usage is TRBV20-1 and J usage is TRBJ1-1, with D perhaps TRBD1 (5 bases). CDR3 length: 10 amino acids. Trimming removed 7 bases from V and 4 bases from J, with 7 bases in between. Germline CDR1 is DFQATT and CDR2 is SNEGSKA (reference sequence). The CDR3, as DNA: TGCAGTGTCGACAGCACTGAAGCTTTCTTT. Its translation is CSVDSTEAFF.

The chain is built from TRBV24-1 and TRBJ2-3, with 9 bases identical to TRBD1. From germline, CDR1 is KGHDR and CDR2 SFDVKD. There are 15 residues in the CDR3. V lost 7 bases to trimming and J lost 4 bases; unmatched junction nucleotides: 8. The CDR3 sequence is CATSLTGGLSDTQYF. The DNA of the CDR3 is TGTGCCACCAGCCTGACAGGGGGACTATCAGATACGCAGTATTTT.

The chain employs TRBV10-3 and TRBJ1-1; 10 positions agree with TRBD1. CDR3 size: 14 residues. Trimming cost V 3 bases and J 3 bases; bases outside gene matches: 1. Germline V gene sequence: CDR1 ENHRY, CDR2 SYGVKD. The CDR3 reads CAISDGQGDTEAFF. The CDR3 region has the DNA TGTGCCATCAGTGACGGACAGGGGGACACTGAAGCTTTCTTT.

This clone appeared a few times. The rearrangement uses TRBV28 and TRBJ1-6; the match to TRBD1 covers 7 bases. V gave up 5 bases and J gave up 0 bases; unmatched junction bases: 4. The germline gives CDR1 MDHEN, CDR2 SYDVKM. The CDR3 loop spans 16 amino acids. The CDR3 loop reads CASSQSGGSYNSPLHF. The CDR3 DNA sequence: TGTGCCAGCAGTCAATCAGGGGGCTCCTATAATTCACCCCTCCACTTT. Variable domain in full (rest from reference TRBV28 and TRBJ1-6): DVKVTQSSRYLVKRTGEKVFLECVQDMDHENMFWYRQDPGLGLRLIYFSYDVKMKEKGDIPEGYSVSREKKERFSLILESASTNQTSMYLCASSQSGGSYNSPLHFGNGTRLTVT.

V and J are TRBV27 and TRBJ2-1, with 7 bases that match TRBD2. CDR3 size: 15 residues. Germline V CDR1 and CDR2: MNHEY, SMNVEV (reference sequence). V lost 3 bases to trimming and J lost 4 bases; unmatched junction nucleotides: 6. The CDR3 DNA sequence: TGTGCCAGCAGTTTCAAGCGGGACCCTTACAATGAGCAGTTCTTC. It encodes CASSFKRDPYNEQFF.

The rearrangement uses TRBV2 and TRBJ1-5; possibly TRBD1 for D (6 bases). Germline V CDR1 and CDR2: SNHLY, FYNNEI. This CDR3 contains 16 residues. Trimming stripped 8 bases from V and 1 base from J, with 18 bases between. CDR3 protein: CASSFDRQASNQPQHF. The CDR3 DNA reads as TGTGCCAGCTCGTTCGATAGACAGGCGAGCAATCAGCCCCAGCATTTT.

V gene TRBV27 combines with J gene TRBJ1-2; D might be TRBD1 (5 bases). V was cut by 2 bases and J by 2 bases, with 9 bases left in between. The germline CDR1 and CDR2 sequences are MNHEY and SMNVEV (reference sequence). The CDR3 loop spans 14 amino acids. The CDR3 region has the DNA TGTGCCAGCAGTTTACGCTGGGGCAACTATGGCTACACCTTC. Its translation: CASSLRWGNYGYTF.

The chain combines TRBV2 with TRBJ1-1, with 7 bases identical to TRBD1. The V gene end was trimmed by 8 bases and the J gene end by 3 bases; junction bases not matched to a gene: 6. Germline CDR1 reads SNHLY; CDR2 reads FYNNEI. The CDR3 runs to 13 residues. The DNA of the CDR3 is TGTGCCAGCGGAGGGGACAGTGACACTGAAGCTTTCTTT. Its protein product is CASGGDSDTEAFF.

V and J are TRBV18 and TRBJ2-6; D is possibly TRBD1 (6 bases). This CDR3 has 18 residues. Germline values: CDR1 KGHSH, CDR2 LQKENI. With 0 bases removed from V and 4 bases from J, the gap between germline ends came to 16 bases. The chain's CDR3 is CASSPPTGYVSGANVLTF. The CDR3, as DNA: TGTGCCAGCTCACCACCGACAGGCTACGTCTCCGGGGCCAACGTCCTGACTTTC. The full variable domain, rest sourced from reference TRBV18 and TRBJ2-6, is NAGVMQNPRHLVRRRGQEARLRCSPMKGHSHVYWYRQLPEEGLKFMVYLQKENIIDESGMPKERFSAEFPKEGPSILRIQQVVRGDSAAYFCASSPPTGYVSGANVLTFGAGSRLTVL.

Here the CDR3 reads CASSFSAYEQYF. The CDR3 region has the DNA TGTGCCAGCAGCTTTTCAGCGTACGAGCAGTACTTC. The chain uses TRBV5-5 and TRBJ2-7; no clear D. This CDR3 contains 12 residues. Germline CDR1 reads SGHKS; CDR2 reads YYEKEE (reference sequence). With 2 bases removed from V and 4 bases from J, the gap between germline ends came to 7 bases.

J is TRBJ1-1 and V is TRBV18; 11 positions match TRBD1. This CDR3 is built from 12 residues. Trimming at V came to 5 bases and at J to 7 bases, leaving 0 bases not matched to a gene. Germline assignment: CDR1 KGHSH and CDR2 LQKENI. The CDR3 loop is CASSGTGGEAFF. The CDR3 DNA sequence: TGTGCCAGCTCAGGGACAGGGGGTGAAGCTTTCTTT.

This clone was seen a few times. The chain links TRBV7-4 to TRBJ1-4, with a weak D call TRBD1 (5 bases). The germline V and J ends were trimmed by 2 bases and 7 bases, with 20 bases remaining between them. Germline lookup yields CDR1 SGHVT and CDR2 SQSDAQ. The CDR3 totals 17 residues. This chain's CDR3 is CASSLWWVGGLGEKLFF. CDR3 sequence (DNA): TGTGCCAGCAGCTTATGGTGGGTTGGGGGGTTGGGTGAAAAACTGTTTTTT.

The rearrangement joins TRBV28 to TRBJ2-3; 11 nucleotides align to TRBD2. Germline lookup yields CDR1 MDHEN and CDR2 SYDVKM. The CDR3 has 15 amino acids. J was trimmed by 4 bases and V by 6 bases; bases with no gene match: 6. The CDR3 DNA reads as TGTGCCAGCAGCGGTAGCGGGAGGGCCGCAGATACGCAGTATTTT. It encodes CASSGSGRAADTQYF.

This sequence joins TRBV10-3 and TRBJ1-2; TRBD1 is a possible D gene (6 bases). The CDR3 consists of 12 residues. The germline V gene has CDR1 ENHRY and CDR2 SYGVKD. The ends were cut back, 3 bases at V and 11 bases at J, with 13 bases in the middle. The CDR3 loop is CAISDGTPIYTF. The DNA of the CDR3 is TGTGCCATCAGTGACGGGACACCTATTTACACCTTC.

The rearrangement joins TRBV5-1 to TRBJ1-2; TRBD1 matches at 7 bases. The V segment lost 4 bases and the J segment 4 bases; nucleotides outside the gene matches: 19. CDR3 length equals 18 residues. The germline gives CDR1 SGHRS, CDR2 YFSETQ. The CDR3 loop reads CASSRSPGTENWSYGYTF. In DNA, the CDR3 is TGCGCCAGCAGCCGTTCCCCCGGGACAGAAAATTGGAGCTATGGCTACACCTTC.

V usage is TRBV19 and J usage is TRBJ2-2, with D unresolved. Germline V gives CDR1 LNHDA, CDR2 SQIVND (reference sequence). The CDR3 totals 15 residues. Trimming left V 3 bases short and J 1 base short, with 9 bases between. The CDR3 region is CASSMLGWNTGELFF. CDR3 nucleotide sequence: TGTGCCAGTAGTATGCTGGGCTGGAACACCGGGGAGCTGTTTTTT.

This rearrangement joins TRBV7-2 to TRBJ2-1; TRBD2 matches at 11 bases. Germline CDR1 and CDR2: SGHTA and FQGNSA. The CDR3 totals 16 residues. J gave up 6 bases and V 4 bases, and 8 bases lay outside the gene matches. CDR3 sequence reads: CASSSAAGTSGNEQFF. Written as DNA, the CDR3 is TGTGCCAGCAGCTCAGCGGCCGGGACTAGCGGCAATGAGCAGTTCTTC.